Given below is one TCR beta chain in context. In its sample, this clone was seen once. The antigen this receptor binds is unknown. No base-level quality is on record; no much larger clone is a single base apart. This sample was taken from a study of shared T cell receptors in the human thymus (dated by TCRdb to the early 2020s). About the investigation overall: The study investigated the way shared, self-reactive T-cell receptor alpha chains are produced in the human thymus.

The library relied on the immunoSEQ multiplex PCR assay. This immuneACCESS table, as held by TCRdb, lists in-frame sequences with V and J called but not all clones. Of the missing ones, under half trace to an unresolved V gene in checked studies; the others have no known cause. This sample comprises 55,000 to 80,000 clones, about 96% of them detected only once. 0.03% to 0.04% of the sample is taken by the ten largest. The germline V gene encodes CDR1 SEHNR and CDR2 FQNEAQ (reference sequence). Trimming costs V 5 bases and J 4 bases, and their ends lie 14 bases apart. The CDR3 goes from the cysteine to the phenylalanine over 14 residues. CDR3 DNA is the only sequence kept; it has 42 bases, read in frame from the first base.

Sequenced: thymocytes. The rearrangement joined TRBV7-9 to TRBJ2-5; TRBD1 is a weak D gene call, 5 bases matching. The sequence was obtained from a human donor. For the CDR3, the sequence is CASSTPTEVETQYF. In nucleotides, the sequence is TGTGCCAGCAGCACACCGACAGAGGTAGAGACCCAGTACTTC. Where the CDR3 stops, the reference TRBV7-9 and TRBJ2-5 genes take over; the full variable domain is DTGVSQNPRHKITKRGQNVTFRCDPISEHNRLYWYRQTLGQGPEFLTYFQNEAQLEKSRLLSDRFSAERPKGSFSTLEIQRTEQGDSAMYLCASSTPTEVETQYFGPGTRLLVL.